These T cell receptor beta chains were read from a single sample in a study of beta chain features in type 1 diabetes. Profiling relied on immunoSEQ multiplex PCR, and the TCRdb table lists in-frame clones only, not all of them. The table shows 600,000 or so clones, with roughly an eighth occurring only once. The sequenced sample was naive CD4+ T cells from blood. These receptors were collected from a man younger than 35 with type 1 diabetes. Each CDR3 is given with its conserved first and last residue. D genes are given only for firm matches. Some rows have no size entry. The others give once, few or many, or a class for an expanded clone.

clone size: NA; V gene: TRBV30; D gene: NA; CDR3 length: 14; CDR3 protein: CAWGREGARYEQYF
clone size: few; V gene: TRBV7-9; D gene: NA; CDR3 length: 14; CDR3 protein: CASSPSDKYYEQYF
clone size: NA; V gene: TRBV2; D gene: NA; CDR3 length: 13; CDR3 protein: CASSVESGYGYTF
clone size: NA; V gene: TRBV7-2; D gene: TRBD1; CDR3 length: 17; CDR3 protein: CASSLAGTGGPQETQYF
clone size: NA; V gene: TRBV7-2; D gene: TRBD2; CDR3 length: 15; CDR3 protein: CASSYSGGFYYEQYF
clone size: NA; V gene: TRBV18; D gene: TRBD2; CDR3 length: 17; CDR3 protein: CASSPPGLAGAQETQYF
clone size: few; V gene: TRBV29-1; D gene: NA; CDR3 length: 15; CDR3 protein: CSVEGGDRIGDTQYF
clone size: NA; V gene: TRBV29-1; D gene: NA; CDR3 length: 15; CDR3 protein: CSVSGGRATNEKLFF
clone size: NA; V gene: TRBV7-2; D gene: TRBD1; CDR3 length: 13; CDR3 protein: CASSSGQGQPQHF
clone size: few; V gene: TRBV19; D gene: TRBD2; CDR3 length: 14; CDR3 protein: CASRVAGTTDEQYF
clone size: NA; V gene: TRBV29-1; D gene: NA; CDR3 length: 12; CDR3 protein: CSALGGEGTQYF
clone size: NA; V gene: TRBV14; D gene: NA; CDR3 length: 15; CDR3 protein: CASSQTGRWTDTQYF
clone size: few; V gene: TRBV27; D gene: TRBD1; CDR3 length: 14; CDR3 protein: CASSTRTGNLGYTF
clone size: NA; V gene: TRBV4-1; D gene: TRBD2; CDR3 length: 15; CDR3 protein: CASSLGRPLMDTQYF
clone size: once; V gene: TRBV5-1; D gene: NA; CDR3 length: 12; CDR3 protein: CASSLGRNGYTF
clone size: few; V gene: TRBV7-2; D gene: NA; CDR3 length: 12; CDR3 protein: CASSPTRNEQFF
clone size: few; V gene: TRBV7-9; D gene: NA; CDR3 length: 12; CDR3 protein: CASSSRGEPQHF
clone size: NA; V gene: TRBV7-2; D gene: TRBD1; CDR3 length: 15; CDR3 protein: CASSLLYLTGDEQYF
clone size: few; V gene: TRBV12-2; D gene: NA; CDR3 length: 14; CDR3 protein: CASRYLAGKNEQFF
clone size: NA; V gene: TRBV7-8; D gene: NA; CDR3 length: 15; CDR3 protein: CASSRTEHSGNTIYF
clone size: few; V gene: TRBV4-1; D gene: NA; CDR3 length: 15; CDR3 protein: CASSQDSSVTGELFF
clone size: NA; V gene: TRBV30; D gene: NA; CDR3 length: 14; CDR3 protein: CAWSRGSVNTEAFF
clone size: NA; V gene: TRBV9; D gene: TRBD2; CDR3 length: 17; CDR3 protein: CASSEGLAERAKNIQYF
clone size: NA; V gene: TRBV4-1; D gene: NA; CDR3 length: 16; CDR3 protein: CASAHAEGAGYNEQFF
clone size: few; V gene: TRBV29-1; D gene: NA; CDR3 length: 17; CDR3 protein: CSVEAAGDGSLWVGYTF
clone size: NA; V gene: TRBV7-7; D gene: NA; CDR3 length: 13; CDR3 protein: CASSPSPNQPQHF
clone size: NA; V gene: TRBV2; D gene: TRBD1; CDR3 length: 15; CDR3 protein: CAITRTGATTDTQYF
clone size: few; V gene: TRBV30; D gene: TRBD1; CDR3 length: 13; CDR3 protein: CAWSSTGAGELFF
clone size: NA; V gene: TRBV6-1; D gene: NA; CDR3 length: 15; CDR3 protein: CASTIGQQLSYEQYF
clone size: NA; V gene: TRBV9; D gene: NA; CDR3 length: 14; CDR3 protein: CASSVRDGGTEAFF
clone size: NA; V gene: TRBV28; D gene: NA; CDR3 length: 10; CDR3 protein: CASTGQPQHF
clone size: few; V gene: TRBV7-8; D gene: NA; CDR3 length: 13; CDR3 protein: CASSLGQNEKLFF
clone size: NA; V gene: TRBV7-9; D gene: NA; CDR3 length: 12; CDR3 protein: CASSLGTDTIYF
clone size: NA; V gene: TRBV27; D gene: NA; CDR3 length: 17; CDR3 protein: CASSISPSGRGVYEQYF
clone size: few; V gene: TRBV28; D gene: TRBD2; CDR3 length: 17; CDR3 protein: CASSNPGLAGITGELFF
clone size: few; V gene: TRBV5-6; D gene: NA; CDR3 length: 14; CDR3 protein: CASSFPDSSGEAFF
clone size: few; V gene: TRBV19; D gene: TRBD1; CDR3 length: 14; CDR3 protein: CASSTGTAYYEQYF
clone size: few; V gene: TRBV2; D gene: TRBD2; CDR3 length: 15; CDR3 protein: CARESGTSGSETQYF
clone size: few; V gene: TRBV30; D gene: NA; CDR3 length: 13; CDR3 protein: CAWSKELPSEQYF
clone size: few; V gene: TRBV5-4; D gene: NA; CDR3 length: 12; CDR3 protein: CASSVPLGKLFF
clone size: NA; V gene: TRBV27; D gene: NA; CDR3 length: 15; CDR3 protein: CASSLWGSEANVLTF
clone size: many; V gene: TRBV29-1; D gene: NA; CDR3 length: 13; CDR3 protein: CSVEDPQGTEAFF
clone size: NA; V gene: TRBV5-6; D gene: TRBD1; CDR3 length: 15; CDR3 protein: CASSRRGRGPDEQYF
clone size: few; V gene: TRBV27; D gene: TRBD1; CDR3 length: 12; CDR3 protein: CASRGDREDAFF
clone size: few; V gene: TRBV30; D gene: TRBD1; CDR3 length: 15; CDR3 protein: CAWRLSGTASYEQYF
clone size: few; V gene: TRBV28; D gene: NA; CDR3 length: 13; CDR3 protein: CASSLRGNNEQFF
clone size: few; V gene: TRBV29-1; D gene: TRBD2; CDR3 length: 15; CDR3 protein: CSVVKTSGVRETQYF
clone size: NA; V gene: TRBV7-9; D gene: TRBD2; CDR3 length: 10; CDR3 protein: CATGGYEQYF
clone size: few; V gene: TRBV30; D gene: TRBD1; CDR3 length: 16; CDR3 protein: CAWSVHRVGRGNEQFF
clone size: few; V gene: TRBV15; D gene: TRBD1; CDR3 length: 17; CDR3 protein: CATSTAGAGGYNSPLHF
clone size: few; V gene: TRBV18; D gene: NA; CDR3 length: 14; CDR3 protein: CASSPYSGPYEQYF
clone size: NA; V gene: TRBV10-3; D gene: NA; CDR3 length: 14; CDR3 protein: CAISDQQGSYEQYF
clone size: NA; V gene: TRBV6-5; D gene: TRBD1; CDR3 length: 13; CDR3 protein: CASRSLQGLPSVF
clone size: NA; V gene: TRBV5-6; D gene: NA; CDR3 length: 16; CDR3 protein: CASRLLDLGRADTQYF
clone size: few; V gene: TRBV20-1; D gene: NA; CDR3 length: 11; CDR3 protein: CSMPSNYGYTF